The next 9 T cell receptor beta chains were all read from a single sample in a study of blood T cell repertoires in COVID-19. This table comes from immunoSEQ multiplex PCR, and its TCRdb copy is limited to in-frame clones, with some not included. The top ten hold under 10% of the sample, which has roughly 130,000 clones, roughly 89% seen once. Specimen: peripheral blood. The receptors were sampled from a man aged 25-45 years with COVID-19, enrolled during active disease.

The V gene is TRBV7-3, the J gene TRBJ2-1; 12 bases match TRBD2. The germline V gene encodes CDR1 SGHTA and CDR2 FQGTGA. With V trimmed by 0 bases and J by 9 bases, 9 bases remained unmatched. The CDR3 contains 17 residues. CDR3 in DNA: TGTGCCAGCAGCTTAACGGGGCTAGCGGGAGGGCCTGGTGAGCAGTTCTTC. It is translated as CASSLTGLAGGPGEQFF.

The CDR3, as DNA: TGTGCCAGCAGCTCTCGACAGGGAAACTATGGCTACACCTTC. This codes for CASSSRQGNYGYTF. The chain combines TRBV6-5 with TRBJ1-2; TRBD1 aligns across 7 bases. CDR3 length: 14 residues. J lost 2 bases, V lost 6 bases, and 6 bases had no gene match. CDR1 is MNHEY and CDR2 is SVGAGI in the germline V gene.

The chain combines TRBV28 with TRBJ2-3; tentatively, D is TRBD2 (5 bases). Germline CDR1 reads MDHEN; CDR2 reads SYDVKM. There are 13 residues in the CDR3. V lost 2 bases and J 2 bases, leaving 5 bases between the germline ends. As DNA, the CDR3 is TGTGCCAGCAGTTTAGACTACACAGATACGCAGTATTTT. It encodes CASSLDYTDTQYF.

The V gene is TRBV11-2, the J gene TRBJ2-1; TRBD2 agrees at 11 bases. Germline CDR1 SGHAT, CDR2 FQNNGV. CDR3 length equals 16 residues. V shed 0 bases and J 10 bases; nucleotides not matched to a gene: 8. In nucleotides, the CDR3 is TGTGCCAGCAGCTTAGATCTGGTACTAGCGGGAGCCGAGCAGTTCTTC. The encoded protein is CASSLDLVLAGAEQFF.

This chain links TRBV10-1 with TRBJ2-7; tentatively, D is TRBD2 (6 bases). The CDR3 contains 13 residues. Per the germline V gene, CDR1 is WNHNN and CDR2 is SYGVQD (reference sequence). Trimming removed 5 bases from V and 6 bases from J, with 14 bases in between. The DNA of the CDR3 is TGCGCCAGCAGTTCTACGCTCGGGAGCGAGCAGTACTTC. Translated, it gives CASSSTLGSEQYF.

The V gene is TRBV6-2 or TRBV6-3, the J gene TRBJ1-1; 8 bases are shared with TRBD1. Looked up from germline, CDR1 is MNHEY and CDR2 is SVGEGT. Trimming cost V 0 bases and J 0 bases; bases outside gene matches: 6. The CDR3 covers 17 residues. This CDR3 is CASSYSSRDRLNTEAFF. The DNA for the CDR3 is TGTGCCAGCAGTTACTCGAGTCGGGACAGGCTGAACACTGAAGCTTTCTTT.

The CDR3 DNA is TGTGCCAGCGGACTTATTAGCGGGAGTACGGGGACCGGGGAGCTGTTTTTT. Translation: CASGLISGSTGTGELFF. The chain has TRBV28 and TRBJ2-2, with 9 nucleotides matching TRBD2. Germline-derived CDR1 and CDR2 are MDHEN and SYDVKM. The length of the CDR3 is 17 residues. Losses at the gene ends were 8 bases for V and 5 bases for J; bases not matched to a gene: 15.

V and J are TRBV7-2 and TRBJ1-6, with a tentative D call TRBD1 (5 bases). V lost 5 bases and J 10 bases, leaving 18 bases between the germline ends. CDR1 is SGHTA, CDR2 FQGNSA, per germline. This CDR3 comprises 15 residues. As DNA, the CDR3 is TGTGCCAGCAGCCCCCCGGACAAAATGAGATCACCCCTCCACTTT. Translation: CASSPPDKMRSPLHF. Supplemented by reference TRBV7-2 and TRBJ1-6, the full variable domain reads GAGVSQSPSNKVTEKGKDVELRCDPISGHTALYWYRQSLGQGLEFLIYFQGNSAPDKSGLPSDRFSAERTGGSVSTLTIQRTQQEDSAVYLCASSPPDKMRSPLHFGNGTRLTVT.

This chain connects TRBV2 to TRBJ2-5, with 7 bases fitting TRBD1. The trim removed 2 bases at V and 1 base at J, leaving 4 bases unmatched. This CDR3 has 15 residues. Germline CDR1 reads SNHLY; CDR2 reads FYNNEI. The CDR3 sequence: CASSEQGQAQETQYF. The CDR3 DNA reads TGTGCCAGCAGTGAACAAGGACAGGCCCAAGAGACCCAGTACTTC.